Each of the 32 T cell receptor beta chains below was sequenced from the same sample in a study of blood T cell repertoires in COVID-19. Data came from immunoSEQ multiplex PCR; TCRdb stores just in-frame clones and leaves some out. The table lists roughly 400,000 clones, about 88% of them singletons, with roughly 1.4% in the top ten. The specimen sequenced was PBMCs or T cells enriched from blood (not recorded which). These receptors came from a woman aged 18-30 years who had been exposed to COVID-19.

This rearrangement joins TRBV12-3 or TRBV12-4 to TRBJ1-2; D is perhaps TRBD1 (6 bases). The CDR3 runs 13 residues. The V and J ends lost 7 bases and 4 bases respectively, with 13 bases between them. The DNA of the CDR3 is TGTGCCAGCACCGGGACACCTATCTATGGCTACACCTTC. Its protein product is CASTGTPIYGYTF.

For the CDR3, the DNA is TGCGCCAGCAGCCAACCCCACCAGCGGGGGACCTCCCCTAGCACAGATACGCAGTATTTT. It is translated as CASSQPHQRGTSPSTDTQYF. V gene TRBV4-3 combines with J gene TRBJ2-3; 8 bases fit TRBD2. The CDR3 runs to 20 residues. The J segment lost 0 bases and the V segment lost 2 bases, leaving 16 bases of the junction unmatched. Germline V gives CDR1 LGHNA, CDR2 YSLEER.

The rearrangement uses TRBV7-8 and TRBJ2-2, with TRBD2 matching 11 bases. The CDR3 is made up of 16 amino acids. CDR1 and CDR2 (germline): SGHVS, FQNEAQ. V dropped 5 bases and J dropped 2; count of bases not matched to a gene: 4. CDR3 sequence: CASSRLAGFNTGELFF. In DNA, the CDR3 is TGTGCCAGCAGCCGACTAGCGGGGTTTAACACCGGGGAGCTGTTTTTT. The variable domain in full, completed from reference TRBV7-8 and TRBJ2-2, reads GAGVSQSPRYKVAKRGQDVALRCDPISGHVSLFWYQQALGQGPEFLTYFQNEAQLDKSGLPSDRFFAERPEGSVSTLKIQRTQQEDSAVYLCASSRLAGFNTGELFFGEGSRLTVL.

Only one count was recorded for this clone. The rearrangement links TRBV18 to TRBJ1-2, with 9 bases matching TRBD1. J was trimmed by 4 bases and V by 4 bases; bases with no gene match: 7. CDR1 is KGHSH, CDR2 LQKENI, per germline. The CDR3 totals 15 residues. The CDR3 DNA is TGTGCCAGCTCACTTCCGGGACAGGGTGGCTATGGCTACACCTTC. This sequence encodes CASSLPGQGGYGYTF.

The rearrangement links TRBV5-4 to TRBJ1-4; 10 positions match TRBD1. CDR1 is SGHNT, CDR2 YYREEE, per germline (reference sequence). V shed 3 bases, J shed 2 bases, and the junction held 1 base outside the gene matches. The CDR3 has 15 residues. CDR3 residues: CASSSGQGTNEKLFF. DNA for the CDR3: TGTGCCAGCAGCTCGGGACAGGGGACTAATGAAAAACTGTTTTTT.

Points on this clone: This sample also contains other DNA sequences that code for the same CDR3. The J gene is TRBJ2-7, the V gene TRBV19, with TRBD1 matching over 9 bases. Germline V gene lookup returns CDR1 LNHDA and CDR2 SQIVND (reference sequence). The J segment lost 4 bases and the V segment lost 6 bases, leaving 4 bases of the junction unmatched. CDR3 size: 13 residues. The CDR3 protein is CASSRQGGYEQYF. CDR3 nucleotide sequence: TGTGCCAGTAGCCGACAGGGGGGGTACGAGCAGTACTTC.

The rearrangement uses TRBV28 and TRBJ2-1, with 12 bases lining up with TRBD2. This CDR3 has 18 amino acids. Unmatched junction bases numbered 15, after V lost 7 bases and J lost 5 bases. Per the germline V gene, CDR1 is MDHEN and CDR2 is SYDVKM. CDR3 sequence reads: CASKWTSGTSKGHNEQFF. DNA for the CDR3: TGTGCCAGCAAATGGACTAGCGGGACTAGTAAGGGCCACAATGAGCAGTTCTTC.

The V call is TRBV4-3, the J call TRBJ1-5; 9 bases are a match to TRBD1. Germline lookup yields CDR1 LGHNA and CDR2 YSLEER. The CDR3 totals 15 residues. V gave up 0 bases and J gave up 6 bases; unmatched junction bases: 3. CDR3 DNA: TGCGCCAGCAGCCAAGATGGGACAGGGTTTCAGCCCCAGCATTTT. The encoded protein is CASSQDGTGFQPQHF.

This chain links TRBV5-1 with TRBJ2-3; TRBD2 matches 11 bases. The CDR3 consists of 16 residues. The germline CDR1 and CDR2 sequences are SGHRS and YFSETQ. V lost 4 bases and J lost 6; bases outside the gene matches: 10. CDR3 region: CASSGNSGGAADTQYF. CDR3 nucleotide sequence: TGCGCCAGCAGCGGAAATAGCGGGGGGGCGGCGGATACGCAGTATTTT.

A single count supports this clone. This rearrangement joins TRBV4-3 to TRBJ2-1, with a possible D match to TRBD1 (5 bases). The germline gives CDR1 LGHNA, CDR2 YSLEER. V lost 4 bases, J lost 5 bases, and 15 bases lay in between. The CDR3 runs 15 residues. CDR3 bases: TGCGCCAGCAGCCCATGGGCAGGGTCCGACAATGAGCAGTTCTTC. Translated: CASSPWAGSDNEQFF.

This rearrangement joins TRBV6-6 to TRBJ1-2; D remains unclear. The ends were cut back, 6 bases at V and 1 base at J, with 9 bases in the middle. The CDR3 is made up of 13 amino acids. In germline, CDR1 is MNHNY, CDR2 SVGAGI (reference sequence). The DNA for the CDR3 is TGTGCCAGCAGAATACAAGATAACTATGGCTACACCTTC. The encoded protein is CASRIQDNYGYTF.

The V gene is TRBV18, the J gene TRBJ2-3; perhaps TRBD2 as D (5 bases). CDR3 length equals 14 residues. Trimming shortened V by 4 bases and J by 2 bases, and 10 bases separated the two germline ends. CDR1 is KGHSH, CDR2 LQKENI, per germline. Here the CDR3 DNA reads TGTGCCAGCTCACAAAGCGGACTCACAGATACGCAGTATTTT. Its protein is CASSQSGLTDTQYF.

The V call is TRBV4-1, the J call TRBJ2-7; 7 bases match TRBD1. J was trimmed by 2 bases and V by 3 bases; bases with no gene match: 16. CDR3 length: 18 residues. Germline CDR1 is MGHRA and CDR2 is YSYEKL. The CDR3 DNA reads TGCGCCAGCAGCCATTTGTTTCATCCGGGACAGTCGACCTACGAGCAGTACTTC. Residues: CASSHLFHPGQSTYEQYF.

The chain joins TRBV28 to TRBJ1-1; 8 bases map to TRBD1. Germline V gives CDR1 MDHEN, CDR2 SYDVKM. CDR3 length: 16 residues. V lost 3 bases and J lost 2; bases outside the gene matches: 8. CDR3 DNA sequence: TGTGCCAGCAGTTTCCCCTGGGACAGGATCAACACTGAAGCTTTCTTT. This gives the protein CASSFPWDRINTEAFF. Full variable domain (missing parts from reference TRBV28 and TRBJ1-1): DVKVTQSSRYLVKRTGEKVFLECVQDMDHENMFWYRQDPGLGLRLIYFSYDVKMKEKGDIPEGYSVSREKKERFSLILESASTNQTSMYLCASSFPWDRINTEAFFGQGTRLTVV.

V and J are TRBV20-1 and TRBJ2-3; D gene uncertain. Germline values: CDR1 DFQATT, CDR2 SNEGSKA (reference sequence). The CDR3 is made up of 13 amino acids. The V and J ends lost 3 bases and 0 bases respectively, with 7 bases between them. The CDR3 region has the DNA TGCAGTGCTAGTGTAGTCAGCACAGATACGCAGTATTTT. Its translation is CSASVVSTDTQYF.

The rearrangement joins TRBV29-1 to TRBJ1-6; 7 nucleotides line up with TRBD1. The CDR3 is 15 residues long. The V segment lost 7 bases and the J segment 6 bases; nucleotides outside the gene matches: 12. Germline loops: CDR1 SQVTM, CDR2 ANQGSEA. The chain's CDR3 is CSAAFGTETNSPLHF. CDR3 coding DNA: TGCAGCGCTGCCTTCGGGACAGAAACTAATTCACCCCTCCACTTT.

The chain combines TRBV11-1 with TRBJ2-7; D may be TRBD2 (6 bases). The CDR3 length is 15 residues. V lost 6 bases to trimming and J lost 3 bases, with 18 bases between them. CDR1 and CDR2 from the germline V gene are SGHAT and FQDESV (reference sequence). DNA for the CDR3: TGTGCCAGCAGTCAAATTGTGACGGGGGACTACGAGCAGTACTTC. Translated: CASSQIVTGDYEQYF.

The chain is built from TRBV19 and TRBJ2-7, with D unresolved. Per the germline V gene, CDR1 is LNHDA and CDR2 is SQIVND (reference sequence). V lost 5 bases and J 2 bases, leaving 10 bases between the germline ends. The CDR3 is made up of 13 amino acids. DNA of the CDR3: TGTGCCAGTAGTTCAGGTCAGACCTACGAGCAGTACTTC. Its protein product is CASSSGQTYEQYF.

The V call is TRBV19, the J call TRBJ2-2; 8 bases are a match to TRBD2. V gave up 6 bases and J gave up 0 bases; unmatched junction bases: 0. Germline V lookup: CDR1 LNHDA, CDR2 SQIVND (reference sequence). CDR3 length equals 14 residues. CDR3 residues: CASSGGANTGELFF. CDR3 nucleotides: TGTGCCAGTAGCGGGGGGGCGAACACCGGGGAGCTGTTTTTT.

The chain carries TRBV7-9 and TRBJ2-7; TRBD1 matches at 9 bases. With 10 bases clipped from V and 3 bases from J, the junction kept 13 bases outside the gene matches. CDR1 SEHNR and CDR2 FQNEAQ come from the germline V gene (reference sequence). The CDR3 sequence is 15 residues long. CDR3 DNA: TGTGCCACACAGACTCCGGGACAGGGATACTACGAGCAGTACTTC. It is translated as CATQTPGQGYYEQYF.

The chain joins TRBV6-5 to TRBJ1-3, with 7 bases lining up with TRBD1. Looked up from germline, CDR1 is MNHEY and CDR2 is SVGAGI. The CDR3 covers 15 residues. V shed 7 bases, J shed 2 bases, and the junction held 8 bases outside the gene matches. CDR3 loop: CASIPQGETGNTIYF. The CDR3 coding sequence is TGTGCCAGCATCCCTCAGGGGGAGACTGGAAACACCATATATTTT.

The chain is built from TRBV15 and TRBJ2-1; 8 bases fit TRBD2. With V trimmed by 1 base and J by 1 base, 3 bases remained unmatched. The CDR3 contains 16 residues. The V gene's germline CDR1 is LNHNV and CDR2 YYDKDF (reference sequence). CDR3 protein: CATSRARGGSYNEQFF. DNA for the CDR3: TGTGCCACCAGCAGAGCCCGGGGGGGTTCCTACAATGAGCAGTTCTTC.

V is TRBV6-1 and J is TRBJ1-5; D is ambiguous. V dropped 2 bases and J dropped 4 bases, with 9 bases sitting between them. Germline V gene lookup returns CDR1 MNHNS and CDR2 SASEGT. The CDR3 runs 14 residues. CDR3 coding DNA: TGTGCCAGCAGTGAATTGATCACTAATCAGCCCCAGCATTTT. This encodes CASSELITNQPQHF.

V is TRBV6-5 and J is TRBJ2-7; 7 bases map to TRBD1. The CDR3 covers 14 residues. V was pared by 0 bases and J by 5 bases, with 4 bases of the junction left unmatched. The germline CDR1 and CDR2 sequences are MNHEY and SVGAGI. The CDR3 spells CASSYSTGSDEQYF. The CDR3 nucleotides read TGTGCCAGCAGTTACTCGACAGGGTCCGACGAGCAGTACTTC.

DNA of the CDR3: TGTGCCAGCAGCCATCTAGGAGGGCTCGACAACGTCCTGACTTTC. It specifies CASSHLGGLDNVLTF. The rearrangement joins TRBV3-1 (or the pseudogene TRBV3-2) to TRBJ2-6, with D possibly being TRBD2 (6 bases). CDR3 size: 15 residues. The V end lost 3 bases, the J end lost 9 bases, and 15 bases lay between the germline ends. Germline CDR1 is LGHDT and CDR2 is YNNKEL (reference sequence).

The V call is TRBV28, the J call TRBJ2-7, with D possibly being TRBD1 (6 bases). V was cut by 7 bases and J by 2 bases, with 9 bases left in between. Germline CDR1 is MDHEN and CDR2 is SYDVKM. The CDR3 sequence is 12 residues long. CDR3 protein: CASKGDAYEQYF. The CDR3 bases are TGTGCCAGCAAGGGGGACGCCTACGAGCAGTACTTC. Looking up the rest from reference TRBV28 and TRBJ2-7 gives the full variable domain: DVKVTQSSRYLVKRTGEKVFLECVQDMDHENMFWYRQDPGLGLRLIYFSYDVKMKEKGDIPEGYSVSREKKERFSLILESASTNQTSMYLCASKGDAYEQYFGPGTRLTVT.

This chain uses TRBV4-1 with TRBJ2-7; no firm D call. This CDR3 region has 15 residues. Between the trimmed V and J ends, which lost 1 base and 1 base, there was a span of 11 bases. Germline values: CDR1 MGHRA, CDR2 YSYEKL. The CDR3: CASSQAYGNSYEQYF. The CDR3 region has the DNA TGCGCCAGCAGCCAAGCCTATGGTAATTCCTACGAGCAGTACTTC.

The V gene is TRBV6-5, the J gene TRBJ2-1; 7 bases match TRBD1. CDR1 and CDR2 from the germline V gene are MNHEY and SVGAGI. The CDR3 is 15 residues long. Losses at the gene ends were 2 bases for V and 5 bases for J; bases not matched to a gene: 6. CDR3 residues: CASSYNQDRNNEQFF. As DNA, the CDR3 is TGTGCCAGCAGTTACAACCAGGACAGGAACAATGAGCAGTTCTTC.

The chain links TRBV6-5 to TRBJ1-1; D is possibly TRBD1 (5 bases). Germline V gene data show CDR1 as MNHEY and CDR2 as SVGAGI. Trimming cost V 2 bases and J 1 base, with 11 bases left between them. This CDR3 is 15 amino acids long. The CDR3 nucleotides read TGTGCCAGCAGTTACACCAGGGTCGGGAACACTGAAGCTTTCTTT. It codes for CASSYTRVGNTEAFF.

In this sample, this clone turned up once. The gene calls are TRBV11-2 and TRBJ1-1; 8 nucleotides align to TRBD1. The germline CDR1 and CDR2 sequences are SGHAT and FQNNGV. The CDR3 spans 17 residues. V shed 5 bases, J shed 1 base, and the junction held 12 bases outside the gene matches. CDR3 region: CASSIGQGALTNTEAFF. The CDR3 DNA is TGTGCCAGCAGCATTGGGCAGGGGGCTCTGACGAACACTGAAGCTTTCTTT.

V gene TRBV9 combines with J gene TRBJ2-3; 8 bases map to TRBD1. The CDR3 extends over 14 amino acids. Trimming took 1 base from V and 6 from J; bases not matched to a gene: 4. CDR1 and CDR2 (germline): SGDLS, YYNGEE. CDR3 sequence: CASSVWTGRDTQYF. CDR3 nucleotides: TGTGCCAGCAGCGTATGGACAGGGAGGGATACGCAGTATTTT.

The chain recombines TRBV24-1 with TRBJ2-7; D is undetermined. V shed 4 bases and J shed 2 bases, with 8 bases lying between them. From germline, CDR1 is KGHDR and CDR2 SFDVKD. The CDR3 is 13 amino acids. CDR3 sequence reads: CATSDQSAYEQYF. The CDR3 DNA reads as TGTGCCACCAGTGACCAAAGCGCCTACGAGCAGTACTTC.